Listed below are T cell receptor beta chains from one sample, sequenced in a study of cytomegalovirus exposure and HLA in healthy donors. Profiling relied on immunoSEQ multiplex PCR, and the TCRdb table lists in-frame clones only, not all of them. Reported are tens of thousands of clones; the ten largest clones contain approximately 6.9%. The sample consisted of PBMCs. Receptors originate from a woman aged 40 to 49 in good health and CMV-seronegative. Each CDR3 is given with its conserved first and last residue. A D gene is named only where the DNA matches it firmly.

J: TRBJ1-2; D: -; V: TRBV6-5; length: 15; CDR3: CASRRKPDRDYGYTF
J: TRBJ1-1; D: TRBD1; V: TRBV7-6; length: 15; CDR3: CASSLGQATDTEAFF
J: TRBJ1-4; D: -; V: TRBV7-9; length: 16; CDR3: CASSSRTRATNEKLFF
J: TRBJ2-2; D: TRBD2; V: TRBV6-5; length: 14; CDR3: CASRGLPNTGELFF
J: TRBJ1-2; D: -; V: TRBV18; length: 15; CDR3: CASSLGAGGGYGYTF
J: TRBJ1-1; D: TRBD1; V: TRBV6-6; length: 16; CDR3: CASSYSLSGGNTEAFF
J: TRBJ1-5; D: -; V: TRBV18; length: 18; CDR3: CASSPRRDTGSSNQPQHF
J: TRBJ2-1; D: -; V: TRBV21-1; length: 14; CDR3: CANWGQGKDNEQFF
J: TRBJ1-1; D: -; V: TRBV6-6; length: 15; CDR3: CASSYSGGGRPEAFF
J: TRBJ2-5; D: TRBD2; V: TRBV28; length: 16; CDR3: CASRPLAGGPRETQYF
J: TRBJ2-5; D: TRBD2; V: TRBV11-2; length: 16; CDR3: CASSLLAGGLKETQYF
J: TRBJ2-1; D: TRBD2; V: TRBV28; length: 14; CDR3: CASSRIWTSGEQFF
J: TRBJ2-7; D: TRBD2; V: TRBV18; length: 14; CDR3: CASSPGTRTYEQYF
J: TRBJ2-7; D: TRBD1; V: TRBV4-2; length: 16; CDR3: CASSQGGQGAAYEQYF
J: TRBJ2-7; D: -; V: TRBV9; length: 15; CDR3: CASSVEGDVSYEQYF
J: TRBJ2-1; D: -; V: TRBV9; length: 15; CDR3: CASSVASQAYNEQFF
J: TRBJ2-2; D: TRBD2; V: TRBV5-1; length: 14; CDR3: CASSLEREGGELFF
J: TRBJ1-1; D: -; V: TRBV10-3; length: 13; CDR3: CAIKGHTGTEAFF
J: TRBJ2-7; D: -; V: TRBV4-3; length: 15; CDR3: CASSQENRAAYEQYF
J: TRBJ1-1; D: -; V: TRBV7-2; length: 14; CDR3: CASWDTGMNTEAFF
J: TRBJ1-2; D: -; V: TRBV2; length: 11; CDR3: CASSEGTVYTF
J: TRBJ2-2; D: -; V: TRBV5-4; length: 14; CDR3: CASSYDSNTGELFF
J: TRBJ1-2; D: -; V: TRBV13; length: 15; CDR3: CASSPGRGTSNGYTF
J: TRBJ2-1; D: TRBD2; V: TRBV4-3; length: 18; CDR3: CASSQEGEVAGERNEQFF
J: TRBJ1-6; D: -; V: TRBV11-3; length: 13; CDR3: CASSRGGNSPLHF
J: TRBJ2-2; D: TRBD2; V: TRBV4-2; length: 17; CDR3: CASSQPGLPNNTGELFF
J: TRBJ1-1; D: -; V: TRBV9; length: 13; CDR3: CASSVAVRVEAFF
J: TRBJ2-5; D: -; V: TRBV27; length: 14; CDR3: CASSPRRGPETQYF
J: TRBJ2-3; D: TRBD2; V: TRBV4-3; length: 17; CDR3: CASSPGLAGVGADTQYF
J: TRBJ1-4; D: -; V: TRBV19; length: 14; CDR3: CASSSQGGDEKLFF
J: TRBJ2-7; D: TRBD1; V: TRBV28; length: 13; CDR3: CASSLQGVREQYF
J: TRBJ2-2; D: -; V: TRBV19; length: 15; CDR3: CASSMRGRNTGELFF
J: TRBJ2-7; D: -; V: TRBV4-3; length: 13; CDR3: CASSPPGMEEQYF
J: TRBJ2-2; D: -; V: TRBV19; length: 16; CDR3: CASTKFRDINTGELFF
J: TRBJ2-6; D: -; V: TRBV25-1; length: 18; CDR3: CASSESKGGGSGANVLTF
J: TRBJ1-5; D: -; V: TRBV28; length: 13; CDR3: CASSFLSNQPQHF
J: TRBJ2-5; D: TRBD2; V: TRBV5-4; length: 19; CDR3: CASSLGTTTSGALGETQYF
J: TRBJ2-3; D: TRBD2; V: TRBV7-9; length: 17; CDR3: CASSLGLAGGVWDTQYF
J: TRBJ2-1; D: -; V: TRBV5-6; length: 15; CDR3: CASSLVADVYNEQFF
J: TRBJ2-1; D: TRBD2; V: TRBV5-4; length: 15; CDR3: CASSSGTSGIDEQFF
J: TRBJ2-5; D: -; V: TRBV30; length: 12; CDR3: CAWSPSKETQYF
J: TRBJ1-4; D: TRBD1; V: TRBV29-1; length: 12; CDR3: CSAGQGSEKLFF
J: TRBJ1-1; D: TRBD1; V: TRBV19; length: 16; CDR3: CASSMTQGARAGVAFF
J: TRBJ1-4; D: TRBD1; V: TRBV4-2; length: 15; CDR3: CASSQVEGAEEKLFF
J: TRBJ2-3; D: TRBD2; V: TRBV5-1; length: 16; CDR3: CASSLGREGLTDTQYF
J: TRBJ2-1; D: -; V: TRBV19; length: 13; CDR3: CASSIDRDNEQFF
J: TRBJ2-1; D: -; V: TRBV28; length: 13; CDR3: CASRNRVWNEQFF
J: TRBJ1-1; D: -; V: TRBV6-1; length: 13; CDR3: CASTRNYNTEAFF
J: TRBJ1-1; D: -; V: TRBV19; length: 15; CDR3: CASRGRRLGNTEAFF
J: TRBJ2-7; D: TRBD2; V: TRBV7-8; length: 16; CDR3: CASSARTSGQTYEQYF